Reported below is one TCR beta chain. This clonotype was counted once. The antigen this receptor binds is unknown. No qualities accompany the bases; no much larger clone lies one base away. These data belong to a study of human T cells and chemical hapten exposure listed by TCRdb under 2021. Broadly, across the study: For sensitization, 2% DPC in acetone was applied to a roughly 2 cm by roughly 2 cm area of upper inner arm skin. Patch testing on the upper back used Finn chambers containing 0.01% DPC, with scoring done after 6 days according to International Contact Dermatitis Research Group standards. Blood for TCR sequencing was provided by twenty-nine alopecia patients at one to four time points (pre-sensitization, 2, 6 and 24 weeks). The mostly female patient cohort included alopecia areata with under or over 50% scalp involvement, alopecia totalis and alopecia universalis. The libraries were sequenced as a pool, and the TCR yield per sample differed mostly because of small variations in library volumes within the pool. Blood samples were taken from patients before sensitization (week 0) and at 2, 6 and about 24 weeks after DPC sensitization. The study tracked peripheral blood TCR repertoire changes in vivo during primary and secondary sensitization to the hapten diphenylcyclopropenone (DPC) in alopecia patients. Patients additionally received weekly therapeutic DPC doses to the scalp throughout the approximately 25-week study period.

Taken with the paper, the label for time point translates to: patch test 3, about 24 weeks after DPC sensitization. The sample's treatment or condition label is to be understood as: therapeutic diphenylcyclopropenone sensitization with weekly scalp DPC. Blood at each patch-test visit was drawn before the patch test was applied. Eligible patients were aged 18 to 70, diagnosed with alopecia, deemed suitable for DPC therapy, and excluded if pregnant. Total RNA was extracted from unfractionated whole blood that had been collected in Tempus Blood RNA tubes. The investigation overall reported the following: No change with DPC sensitization was found in the number of TCRs above 1 in 1000 frequency, and no evidence of global repertoire structure alterations was found. Compared with pre-sensitization or healthy control sets, expanded TCRs formed significantly more large CDR3 similarity clusters, which is consistent with antigen-driven responses. After repeated subsampling, changes were observed in the strength of the expansion versus patch-test correlation and in the threshold at which the correlation became significant. Patch test score correlated positively with the number of PT1 expanded TCRs, reaching significance at thresholds 8, 16 and 32 but not at 4. Because all patients had alopecia, a presumed autoimmune disease, the immune response of the patients might differ from that of healthy individuals.

The protocol used for the library was RACE. Instrument on record: NextSeq 500. During library preparation, unique molecular identifiers were attached to individual cDNA molecules so that TCRs could be counted in a quantitative, reproducible way. For every blood RNA sample, sequencing covered both the TCR alpha and TCR beta chains. The study's own analysis went as follows. The median number of TCRs per sample was 95,638, ranging from about 23,224 to 700,000. V, J and CDR3 annotation of the TCR reads was carried out using the Decombinator software suite. To make PS versus PT1 abundance plots, every sample was subsampled to the same number of TCRs (28,000). Expanded TCRs were defined as absent before sensitization and observed at least eight times at the 2-week time point. TCRdb's own reprocessing of the public reads used fastp at Q25 and MiXCR and kept productive beta chains. A single entry per CDR3 protein holds the most common genes and DNA from its merged rows. It is TCRdb's table, rather than the study itself, that gives the V and J calls and clone size. Recorded for this sample are 150,000 to 200,000 distinct CDR3 sequences; approximately 24% of them occurred a single time. Together, the top ten hold approximately 2.5% of the sample.

Reading the germline V gene (reference sequence) gives CDR1 DFQATT and CDR2 SNEGSKA. V is cut back by 1 base and J by 5 bases, with 5 bases in the junction unmatched. The CDR3 spans 15 residues, from the cysteine through the phenylalanine. The entry retains the CDR3 DNA only, 45 bases that are in frame from base 1. This receptor was taken from a woman in her thirties or forties with alopecia areata. Some clones in this sample may be carry-over from other donors' samples. Specimen: whole blood, collected in connection with sensitization to the hapten diphenylcyclopropenone (DPC). The sequence links TRBV20-1 to TRBJ2-2; 9 central bases correspond to TRBD2. In nucleotide form, the sequence is TGCAGTGCTAGAGGACTAGCGGCATTAACCGGGGAGCTGTTTTTT. This gives the protein CSARGLAALTGELFF.